Following are 11 T cell receptor beta chains from one sample sequenced in a study of T cell responses to AZD1222 COVID-19 vaccine. The table came from immunoSEQ multiplex PCR; TCRdb's copy has only in-frame clones and leaves some out. This table has tens of thousands of clones, about nine tenths appearing once. Sample: peripheral blood, taken on day 0 of MenACWY control vaccination. Source of these receptors: an adult in good health.

The V gene is TRBV6-6, the J gene TRBJ2-5; no clear D. There are 12 residues in the CDR3. V lost 0 bases and J lost 5, with 4 bases in between. CDR1 MNHNY and CDR2 SVGAGI come from the germline V gene (reference sequence). The CDR3 here is CASSYSPETQYF. CDR3 bases: TGTGCCAGCAGTTACTCCCCCGAGACCCAGTACTTC.

In this sample, this clone turned up a few times. The gene calls are TRBV7-9 and TRBJ2-7; 9 nucleotides agree with TRBD1. CDR1 and CDR2 (germline): SEHNR, FQNEAQ (reference sequence). The CDR3 runs 14 residues. Trimming cost V 5 bases and J 5 bases; bases outside gene matches: 7. DNA for the CDR3: TGTGCCAGCAGCACATGGACAGGGGTAAACGAGCAGTACTTC. Translation gives CASSTWTGVNEQYF.

The rearrangement links TRBV25-1 to TRBJ1-2; D is possibly TRBD1 (6 bases). V was clipped by 3 bases and J by 4 bases, with 15 bases between them. The CDR3 has 15 amino acids. Per germline, CDR1 MGHDK and CDR2 SYGVNS. CDR3 DNA: TGTGCCAGCAGTGAGCGGGGGGCGAATTCCTATGGCTACACCTTC. Translating gives CASSERGANSYGYTF.

The chain has TRBV29-1 and TRBJ2-7; the match to TRBD2 covers 7 bases. With 3 bases clipped from V and 1 base from J, the junction kept 9 bases outside the gene matches. The CDR3 is 15 amino acids. Germline CDR1 SQVTM, CDR2 ANQGSEA. The CDR3 spells CSVEMPSGTSYEQYF. For the CDR3, the DNA is TGCAGCGTTGAGATGCCTAGCGGTACGTCCTACGAGCAGTACTTC.

This chain uses TRBV3-1 (or the pseudogene TRBV3-2) with TRBJ2-2, with a tentative D call TRBD2 (6 bases). Trimming cost V 8 bases and J 5 bases, with 27 bases left between them. Germline V lookup: CDR1 LGHDT, CDR2 YNNKEL (reference sequence). This CDR3 is built from 18 residues. CDR3 region: CASAPRVGSGYWTGELFF. CDR3 nucleotides: TGTGCCAGCGCGCCGCGAGTTGGGAGCGGGTATTGGACCGGGGAGCTGTTTTTT.

This chain uses TRBV6-5 with TRBJ1-1; perhaps TRBD1 as D (6 bases). This CDR3 comprises 13 residues. V lost 6 bases, J lost 2 bases, and 10 bases lay in between. The germline CDR1 and CDR2 sequences are MNHEY and SVGAGI. CDR3 amino acids: CASRVGTNTEAFF. CDR3 bases: TGTGCCAGCAGAGTAGGGACAAACACTGAAGCTTTCTTT.

This sequence joins TRBV18 and TRBJ2-5; D may be TRBD2 (5 bases). V was shortened by 6 bases and J by 2 bases, with 13 bases between the two germline ends. Germline-derived CDR1 and CDR2 are KGHSH and LQKENI. This CDR3 region has 14 residues. CDR3 loop: CASSPNRGQETQYF. CDR3 nucleotides: TGTGCCAGCTCCCCGAACAGAGGGCAAGAGACCCAGTACTTC.

This chain joins TRBV5-4 and TRBJ1-6; 8 bases match TRBD1. This CDR3 comprises 16 residues. The trim removed 3 bases at V and 9 bases at J, leaving 11 bases unmatched. Germline CDR1 SGHNT, CDR2 YYREEE (reference sequence). CDR3 DNA sequence: TGTGCCAGCAGCTCCGGGACAGGCACCGAATTTTCACCCCTCCACTTT. It is translated as CASSSGTGTEFSPLHF.

The rearrangement joins TRBV28 to TRBJ2-2; the D is unclear. CDR1 is MDHEN and CDR2 is SYDVKM in the germline V gene. Deletions cut 9 bases from V and 0 bases from J, with 8 bases between. The CDR3 spans 13 residues. In DNA form, the CDR3 reads TGTGCCAGTTATATGGCGAACACCGGGGAGCTGTTTTTT. This sequence encodes CASYMANTGELFF.

The chain is built from TRBV29-1 and TRBJ1-5, with D maybe TRBD1 (5 bases). The V gene's germline CDR1 is SQVTM and CDR2 ANQGSEA. The CDR3 totals 12 residues. Trimming took off 4 bases at V and 3 bases at J, with 7 bases between the two ends. The CDR3 bases are TGCAGCGTTGCAGGGCCCAATCAGCCCCAGCATTTT. Its translation: CSVAGPNQPQHF. The entire variable domain, with the rest obtained from reference TRBV29-1 and TRBJ1-5, is as follows: SAVISQKPSRDICQRGTSLTIQCQVDSQVTMMFWYRQQPGQSLTLIATANQGSEATYESGFVIDKFPISRPNLTFSTLTVSNMSPEDSSIYLCSVAGPNQPQHFGDGTRLSIL.

CDR3: CASSINEGVRTVLHF. The DNA of the CDR3 is TGTGCCAGTAGTATTAATGAAGGGGTCAGGACAGTCCTCCACTTT. V and J are TRBV19 and TRBJ1-6; D is perhaps TRBD1 (6 bases). Germline lookup yields CDR1 LNHDA and CDR2 SQIVND (reference sequence). This CDR3 contains 15 residues. The ends were cut back, 3 bases at V and 15 bases at J, with 21 bases in the middle.